A single sample is the source of the 22 T cell receptor beta chains below, sequenced in a study of T cell repertoires in cytomegalovirus infection. MiXCR, run by TCRdb on the reads, gives a single entry per CDR3 protein. The sample carries about 89,000 distinct CDR3 sequences, 25% to 30% recorded once. These receptors have no identified antigens. The sequences come from CD8+ T cells from cultured PBMCs, collected from culture after CMV antigen stimulation. These receptors came from a human donor in good health (CMV status not recorded). Some clones in this sample may be carry-over from other donors' samples.

The rearrangement joins TRBV7-9 to TRBJ2-5, with TRBD1 matching over 10 bases. V shed 2 bases, J shed 1 base, and the junction held 4 bases outside the gene matches. Germline V lookup: CDR1 SEHNR, CDR2 FQNEAQ (reference sequence). The CDR3 spans 16 residues. The CDR3 protein is CASSLPRDRGQETQYF. For the CDR3, the DNA is TGTGCCAGCAGCTTACCCCGGGACAGGGGCCAAGAGACCCAGTACTTC.

V usage is TRBV6-5 and J usage is TRBJ2-1, with TRBD2 matching 14 bases. Trimming cost V 2 bases and J 3 bases; bases outside gene matches: 3. CDR1 is MNHEY, CDR2 SVGAGI, per germline. The CDR3 sequence is 17 residues long. The CDR3 loop reads CASSYGTSGGIYNEQFF. DNA of the CDR3: TGTGCCAGCAGTTACGGGACTAGCGGGGGAATCTACAATGAGCAGTTCTTC.

This clonotype was picked up many times. The genes are TRBV6-5 and TRBJ1-1, with D possibly matching TRBD1 (6 bases). Trimming cost V 8 bases and J 1 base, with 14 bases left between them. The CDR3 sequence is 14 residues long. Per the germline V gene, CDR1 is MNHEY and CDR2 is SVGAGI. As DNA, the CDR3 is TGTGCCAGCTCAACTGGACAGCCGAACACTGAAGCTTTCTTT. This encodes CASSTGQPNTEAFF.

This clonotype was detected ten times or more. J is TRBJ2-1 and V is TRBV6-2 or TRBV6-3; 12 nucleotides match TRBD2. J was trimmed by 6 bases and V by 2 bases; bases with no gene match: 5. The CDR3 runs 16 residues. Germline lookup yields CDR1 MNHEY and CDR2 SVGEGT. The CDR3 protein is CASSYPTSGGLNEQFF. For the CDR3, the DNA is TGTGCCAGCAGTTACCCCACTAGCGGGGGGCTCAATGAGCAGTTCTTC.

This clonotype was observed once. The J gene is TRBJ1-6, the V gene TRBV6-5; D might be TRBD1 (6 bases). Germline CDR1 MNHEY, CDR2 SVGAGI. Trimming pared 7 bases from V and 0 bases from J, leaving 10 bases between. This CDR3 has 15 amino acids. CDR3 nucleotides: TGTGCCAGCACCGGAGGGGGCTCCTATAATTCACCCCTCCACTTT. Its translation: CASTGGGSYNSPLHF.

This clonotype has a count of ten or more. This rearrangement joins TRBV27 to TRBJ1-6; 7 positions match TRBD1. Looked up from germline, CDR1 is MNHEY and CDR2 is SMNVEV (reference sequence). The length of the CDR3 is 15 residues. After removal of 5 bases from V and 3 bases from J, the junction contained 4 bases not matched to a gene. Here the CDR3 reads CASSGGTDYNSPLHF. CDR3 bases: TGTGCCAGCAGTGGGGGGACAGACTATAATTCACCCCTCCACTTT.

This clonotype appeared once. This may come from a read error, since a much larger clone is one base off. This rearrangement joins TRBV12-3 or TRBV12-4 to TRBJ1-3; D gene uncertain. CDR3 size: 11 residues. V was pared by 6 bases and J by 4 bases, with 4 bases between. CDR3 sequence reads: CASSPGNTIYF. The CDR3 DNA reads TGTGCCAGCAGCCCCGGAAACACCATATATTTT.

This chain connects TRBV12-3 or TRBV12-4 to TRBJ2-3, with D hard to call. This CDR3 has 13 amino acids. Trimming took off 3 bases at V and 4 bases at J, with 8 bases between the two ends. CDR3 loop: CASSFVVSDTQYF. Written as DNA, the CDR3 is TGTGCCAGCAGTTTTGTGGTATCAGATACGCAGTATTTT.

This clonotype was observed a handful of times. V gene TRBV2 combines with J gene TRBJ1-6; D is uncertain. CDR1 and CDR2 from the germline V gene are SNHLY and FYNNEI. Trimming left V 3 bases short and J 7 bases short, with 13 bases between. The CDR3 length is 15 residues. This CDR3 is CASSDSGSGNSPLHF. In DNA form, the CDR3 reads TGTGCCAGCAGTGACAGTGGGAGCGGGAATTCACCCCTCCACTTT. The whole variable domain, filled in from reference TRBV2 and TRBJ1-6, reads EPEVTQTPSHQVTQMGQEVILRCVPISNHLYFYWYRQILGQKVEFLVSFYNNEISEKSEIFDDQFSVERPDGSNFTLKIRSTKLEDSAMYFCASSDSGSGNSPLHFGNGTRLTVT.

This clonotype was counted only a few times. This rearrangement joins TRBV19 to TRBJ1-2; D is unresolved. Between the trimmed V and J ends, which lost 7 bases and 4 bases, there was a span of 19 bases. The CDR3 length is 15 residues. The V gene's germline CDR1 is LNHDA and CDR2 SQIVND (reference sequence). The CDR3 spells CASNGPSRTGYGYTF. DNA for the CDR3: TGTGCCAGTAACGGACCCTCCCGGACGGGCTATGGCTACACCTTC.

This clonotype was counted ten times or more. The rearrangement joins TRBV2 to TRBJ1-5, with TRBD1 matching over 9 bases. V was pared by 7 bases and J by 4 bases, with 8 bases of the junction left unmatched. Germline CDR1 SNHLY, CDR2 FYNNEI. There are 15 residues in the CDR3. The CDR3 DNA reads as TGTGCCAGCACCGTGACAGGGGGGTTTAATCAGCCCCAGCATTTT. Amino acid sequence: CASTVTGGFNQPQHF.

Many counts were recorded for this clonotype. The chain has TRBV12-3 or TRBV12-4 and TRBJ2-4, with D unclear. The CDR3 loop spans 12 amino acids. V was pared by 6 bases and J by 3 bases, with 6 bases between. The CDR3 region has the DNA TGTGCCAGCAGCCCCGACAAAAACATTCAGTACTTC. It is translated as CASSPDKNIQYF.

This clonotype was counted at least ten times. The chain employs TRBV28 and TRBJ2-6; weak D call: TRBD1 (6 bases). V was shortened by 5 bases and J by 1 base, with 15 bases between the two germline ends. Germline V lookup: CDR1 MDHEN, CDR2 SYDVKM. The CDR3 has 17 amino acids. The CDR3, as DNA: TGTGCCAGCAGTCCCCGGGACACCCCTTCTGGGGCCAACGTCCTGACTTTC. Its protein product is CASSPRDTPSGANVLTF.

This clonotype showed up just a few times. CDR3 sequence: CASSLGINDEKLFF. For the CDR3, the DNA is TGTGCCAGCAGCTTAGGCATCAATGATGAAAAACTGTTTTTT. This chain connects TRBV7-8 to TRBJ1-4; D remains ambiguous. This CDR3 spans 14 amino acids. The V gene's germline CDR1 is SGHVS and CDR2 FQNEAQ. Trimming took off 1 base at V and 6 bases at J, with 9 bases between the two ends.

This clonotype was detected many times. The chain couples TRBV4-1 to TRBJ1-4; D is unclear. CDR3 size: 14 residues. Per germline, CDR1 MGHRA and CDR2 YSYEKL. V was pared by 1 base and J by 7 bases, with 10 bases between. The CDR3 here is CASSQGQSGEKLFF. CDR3 DNA sequence: TGCGCCAGCAGCCAAGGGCAGTCGGGTGAAAAACTGTTTTTT.

About this clonotype itself: It is unclear where the CDR3 begins or ends on the DNA, so no DNA is shown, and the CDR3 is as TCRdb lists it. The V gene is TRBV3-1, the J gene TRBJ1-2. Per the germline V gene, CDR1 is LGHDT and CDR2 is YNNKEL (reference sequence). The CDR3 contains 13 residues when both ends are counted. The CDR3 reads CASSQDVGPGTTF.

The V call is TRBV6-2 or TRBV6-3, the J call TRBJ1-1; no clear D. Trimming shortened V by 0 bases and J by 1 base, and 9 bases separated the two germline ends. The length of the CDR3 is 15 residues. The V gene's germline CDR1 is MNHEY and CDR2 SVGEGT. This CDR3 is CASSYSVEENTEAFF. CDR3 DNA: TGTGCCAGCAGTTACTCGGTTGAGGAGAACACTGAAGCTTTCTTT.

This clonotype was observed a few times. This chain uses TRBV7-3 with TRBJ1-1; D is unresolved. CDR3 length: 13 residues. The V end was cut by 5 bases, the J end by 6 bases, with 13 bases between. Germline V CDR1 and CDR2: SGHTA, FQGTGA. CDR3 nucleotide sequence: TGTGCCAGCAGCCCCTTAGGCGCAGCTGAAGCTTTCTTT. Its translation is CASSPLGAAEAFF.

V and J are TRBV20-1 and TRBJ1-1; D remains unclear. V lost 0 bases, J lost 1 base, and 9 bases lay in between. The CDR3 runs 14 residues. CDR1 and CDR2 (germline): DFQATT, SNEGSKA (reference sequence). Here the CDR3 reads CSARDYPENTEAFF. CDR3 nucleotides: TGCAGTGCTAGAGATTACCCAGAGAACACTGAAGCTTTCTTT.

Only one count was recorded for this clonotype. V is TRBV7-3 and J is TRBJ2-1, with 15 nucleotides matching TRBD2. This CDR3 is built from 19 residues. The germline gives CDR1 SGHTA, CDR2 FQGTGA. V lost 2 bases to trimming and J lost 3 bases; unmatched junction nucleotides: 8. CDR3: CASSLEIGTSGGHYNEQFF. The DNA of the CDR3 is TGTGCCAGCAGCTTAGAAATAGGGACTAGCGGGGGGCACTACAATGAGCAGTTCTTC. The full variable domain, with the rest looked up from reference TRBV7-3 and TRBJ2-1, is GAGVSQTPSNKVTEKGKYVELRCDPISGHTALYWYRQSLGQGPEFLIYFQGTGAADDSGLPNDRFFAVRPEGSVSTLKIQRTERGDSAVYLCASSLEIGTSGGHYNEQFFGPGTRLTVL.

The J gene is TRBJ2-1, the V gene TRBV13, with TRBD2 matching over 11 bases. V gave up 3 bases and J gave up 3 bases; unmatched junction bases: 1. This CDR3 comprises 15 residues. CDR1 and CDR2 (germline): PRHDT, FYEKMQ (reference sequence). The CDR3 region is CASSLGLADYNEQFF. Written as DNA, the CDR3 is TGTGCCAGCAGCTTGGGACTAGCGGACTACAATGAGCAGTTCTTC.

This clonotype was found a few times. The CDR3 region is CASSGQATNEKLFF. Written as DNA, the CDR3 is TGTGCCAGCAGCGGACAGGCAACTAATGAAAAACTGTTTTTT. J is TRBJ1-4 and V is TRBV12-3 or TRBV12-4; 7 bases agree with TRBD1. Trimming removed 6 bases from V and 0 bases from J; junction bases left unmatched: 1. The CDR3 covers 14 residues.